What follows are 3 T cell receptor beta chains derived from one specimen sequenced in a study of OX40 agonist ivuxolimab in advanced cancers. Here immunoSEQ multiplex PCR was the method, and the copy in TCRdb shows in-frame clones only, minus some. The sample contains fewer than 90,000 clones, around 87% of which appear only once. The sample here was CD4+ or CD8+ T cells sorted from blood, taken in a trial of the OX40 agonist ivuxolimab. The origin of the receptors is an adult with an advanced solid tumor such as melanoma, head and neck, liver or kidney cancer.

The chain uses TRBV6-5 and TRBJ1-1; D gene ambiguous. The CDR3 has 14 amino acids. Germline loops: CDR1 MNHEY, CDR2 SVGAGI. Between the trimmed V and J ends, which lost 2 bases and 0 bases, there was a span of 7 bases. CDR3 protein: CASSYAYMNTEAFF. The CDR3 DNA reads TGTGCCAGCAGTTACGCCTACATGAACACTGAAGCTTTCTTT.

The rearrangement uses TRBV4-2 and TRBJ1-2; 7 bases align to TRBD1. V dropped 3 bases and J dropped 0; count of bases not matched to a gene: 10. This CDR3 comprises 17 residues. Looked up from germline, CDR1 is LGHNA and CDR2 is YNFKEQ. The DNA of the CDR3 is TGTGCCAGCAGCCATGATGAATGGGACAGCGCTAACTATGGCTACACCTTC. This encodes CASSHDEWDSANYGYTF.

The chain has TRBV4-2 and TRBJ1-2; perhaps TRBD1 as D (5 bases). In germline, CDR1 is LGHNA, CDR2 YNFKEQ. Trimming took off 0 bases at V and 8 bases at J, with 10 bases between the two ends. The CDR3 is 13 residues long. CDR3 loop: CASSQDRENGYTF. CDR3 DNA: TGTGCCAGCAGCCAAGACAGGGAGAACGGCTACACCTTC.